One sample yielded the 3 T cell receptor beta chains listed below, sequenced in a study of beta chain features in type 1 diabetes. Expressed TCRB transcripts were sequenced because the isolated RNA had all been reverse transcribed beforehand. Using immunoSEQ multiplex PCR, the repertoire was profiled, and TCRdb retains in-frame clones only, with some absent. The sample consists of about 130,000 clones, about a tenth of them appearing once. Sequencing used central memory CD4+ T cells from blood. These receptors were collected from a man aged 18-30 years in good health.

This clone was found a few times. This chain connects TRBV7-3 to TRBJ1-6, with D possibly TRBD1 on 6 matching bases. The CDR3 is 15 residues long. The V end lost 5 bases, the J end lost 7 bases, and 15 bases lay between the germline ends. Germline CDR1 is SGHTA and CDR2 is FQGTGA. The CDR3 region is CASSPGQWANSPLHF. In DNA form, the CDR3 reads TGTGCCAGCAGCCCCGGACAGTGGGCAAATTCACCCCTCCACTTT.

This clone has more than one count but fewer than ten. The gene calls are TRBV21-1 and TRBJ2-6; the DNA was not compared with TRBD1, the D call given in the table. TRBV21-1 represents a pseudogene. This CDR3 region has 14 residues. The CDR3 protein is CASSIQGPRRDLTF. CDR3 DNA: TGTGCCAGCAGCATACAGGGGCCGAGGAGAGACCTGACTTTC.

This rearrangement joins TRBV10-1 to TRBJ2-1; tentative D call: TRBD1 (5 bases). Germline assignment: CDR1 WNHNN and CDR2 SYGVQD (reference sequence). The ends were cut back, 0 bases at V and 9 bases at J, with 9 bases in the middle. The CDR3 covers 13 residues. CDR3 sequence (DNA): TGCGCCAGCAGTGAGTCGGGTCAGGGTGAGCAGTTCTTC. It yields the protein CASSESGQGEQFF.